The T cell receptor beta chain under discussion was sequenced for a study of CD8 T cells in ankylosing spondylitis. Notes on the study in general: Disease-associated clones were CD8+ and fairly uncommon in peripheral blood. Ankylosing spondylitis blood seemed to carry a telltale TCR beta motif made of roughly 8 highly homologous variants. Reports say disease-linked clones showed up significantly more in matched ankylosing spondylitis synovial fluid.

Germline CDR1 and CDR2: LGHDT and YNNKEL (reference sequence). There are 15 residues in the CDR3. V was trimmed by 4 bases and J by 7 bases, leaving 17 bases between them. The authors made TCR beta libraries by quantitative 5'-RACE with molecular barcodes. MiXCR, run by TCRdb on the 5' RACE reads, gives a single entry per CDR3 protein. The sample has about 390,000 distinct CDR3 sequences; about 22% are singletons. This clonotype was seen only a few times. What it binds is unknown. The TCR sequence derives from a male donor with ankylosing spondylitis. The rearrangement uses TRBV3-1 and TRBJ1-5; D is unclear. Specimen: blood, either unsorted or a sorted T cell fraction (not recorded which). CDR3 sequence: CASSPSLGSGQPQHF. CDR3 in DNA: TGTGCCAGCAGCCCGTCCCTGGGGTCCGGGCAGCCCCAGCATTTT.